This TCR beta chain was captured by sequencing in a study of regulatory T cells in long-lasting Graves disease. Time point noted: newly diagnosed GD, antithyroid drugs for less than 3 months. The TCR library was made from RNA that had been extracted from PBMCs in TRIzol. Investigators prepared the TCR beta libraries by applying iRepertoire HTBI primers and Arm-PCR of CDR3 regions. TCRdb processed the multiplex PCR reads anew with MiXCR; each CDR3 protein has one entry. Of about 540,000 distinct CDR3 sequences listed, around an eighth are singletons. The study's findings and limits: Not thyroid tissue but only peripheral blood was studied.

This clonotype has a count of ten or more. Its antigen is unknown. This CDR3 region has 12 residues. Trimming took 2 bases from V and 8 from J, leaving 4 bases between them. Looked up from germline, CDR1 is LNHNV and CDR2 is YYDKDF (reference sequence). The same data also contributed to another study, on T cells in Graves' hyperthyroidism and ophthalmopathy. That work contributes: Researchers ran a first-round RT-PCR on the TCR CDR3 using the HTBI primer set. Expanded thyroid clonotypes (above 0.001) were mostly also found in blood.

The clonotype was recovered from a man between 25 and 39 years old with Graves disease. V gene TRBV15 combines with J gene TRBJ1-6; D gene uncertain. The material sequenced was peripheral blood mononuclear cells (PBMCs), taken at new diagnosis, from a patient treated with antithyroid drugs. CDR3 nucleotide sequence: TGTGCCACCAGCAGATGGGATTCACCCCTCCACTTT. This translates into CATSRWDSPLHF.